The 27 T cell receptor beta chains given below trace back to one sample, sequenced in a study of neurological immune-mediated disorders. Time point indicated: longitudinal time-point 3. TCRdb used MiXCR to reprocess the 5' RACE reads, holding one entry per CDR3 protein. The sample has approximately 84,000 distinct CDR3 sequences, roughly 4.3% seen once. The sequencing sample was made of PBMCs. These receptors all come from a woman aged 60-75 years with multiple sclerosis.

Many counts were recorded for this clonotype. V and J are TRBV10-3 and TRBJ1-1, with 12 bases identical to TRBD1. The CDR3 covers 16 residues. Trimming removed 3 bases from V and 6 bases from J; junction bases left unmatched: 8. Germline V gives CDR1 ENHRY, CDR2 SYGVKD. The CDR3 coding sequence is TGTGCCATCAGTGATACCGGGACAGGGGGCACCGCTGAAGCTTTCTTT. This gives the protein CAISDTGTGGTAEAFF.

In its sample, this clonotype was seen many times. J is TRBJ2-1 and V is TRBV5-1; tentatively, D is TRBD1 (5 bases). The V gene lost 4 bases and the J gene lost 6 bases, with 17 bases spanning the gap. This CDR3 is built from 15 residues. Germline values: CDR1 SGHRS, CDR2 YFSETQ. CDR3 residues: CASSLQPTGTNEQFF. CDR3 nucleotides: TGCGCCAGCAGCCTTCAACCCACAGGCACCAATGAGCAGTTCTTC.

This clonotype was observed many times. The CDR3 DNA reads as TGCGCCAGCAGCCAACCTCTCGGGTTAACCGGGGAGCTGTTTTTT. Its translation: CASSQPLGLTGELFF. This chain connects TRBV4-1 to TRBJ2-2; unclear D gene. V was cut by 2 bases and J by 5 bases, with 12 bases left in between. CDR3 length: 15 amino acids. Germline values: CDR1 MGHRA, CDR2 YSYEKL.

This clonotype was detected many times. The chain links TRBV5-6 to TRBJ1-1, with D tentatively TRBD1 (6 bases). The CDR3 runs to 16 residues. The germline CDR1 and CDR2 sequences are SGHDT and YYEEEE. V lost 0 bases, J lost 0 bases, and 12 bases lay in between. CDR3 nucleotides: TGTGCCAGCAGCTTGGGTCAGGGGACTTTGAACACTGAAGCTTTCTTT. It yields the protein CASSLGQGTLNTEAFF.

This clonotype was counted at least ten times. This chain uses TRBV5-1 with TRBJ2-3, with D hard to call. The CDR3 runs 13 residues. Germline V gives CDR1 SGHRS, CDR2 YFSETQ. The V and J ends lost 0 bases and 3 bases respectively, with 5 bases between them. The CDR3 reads CASSLDLTDTQYF. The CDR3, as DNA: TGCGCCAGCAGCTTGGACCTTACAGATACGCAGTATTTT.

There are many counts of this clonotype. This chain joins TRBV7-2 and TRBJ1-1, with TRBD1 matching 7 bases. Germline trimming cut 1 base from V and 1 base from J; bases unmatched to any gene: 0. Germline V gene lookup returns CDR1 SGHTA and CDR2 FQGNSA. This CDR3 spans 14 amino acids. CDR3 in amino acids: CASSLGQGNTEAFF. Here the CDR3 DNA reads TGTGCCAGCAGCTTAGGACAGGGGAACACTGAAGCTTTCTTT. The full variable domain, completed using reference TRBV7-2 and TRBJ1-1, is GAGVSQSPSNKVTEKGKDVELRCDPISGHTALYWYRQSLGQGLEFLIYFQGNSAPDKSGLPSDRFSAERTGGSVSTLTIQRTQQEDSAVYLCASSLGQGNTEAFFGQGTRLTVV.

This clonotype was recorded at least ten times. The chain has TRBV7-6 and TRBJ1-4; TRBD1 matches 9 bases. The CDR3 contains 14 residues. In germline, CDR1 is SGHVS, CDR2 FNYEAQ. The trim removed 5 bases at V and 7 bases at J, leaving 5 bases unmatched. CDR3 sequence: CASSTGQGSEKLFF. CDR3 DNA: TGTGCCAGCAGCACCGGACAGGGGAGTGAAAAACTGTTTTTT.

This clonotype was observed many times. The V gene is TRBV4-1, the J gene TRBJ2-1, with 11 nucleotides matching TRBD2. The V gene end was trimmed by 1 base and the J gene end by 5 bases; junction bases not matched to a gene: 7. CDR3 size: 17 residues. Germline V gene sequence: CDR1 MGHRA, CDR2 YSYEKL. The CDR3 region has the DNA TGCGCCAGCAGCCAAGTACTAGCGGGGGCCGGGGACAATGAGCAGTTCTTC. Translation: CASSQVLAGAGDNEQFF.

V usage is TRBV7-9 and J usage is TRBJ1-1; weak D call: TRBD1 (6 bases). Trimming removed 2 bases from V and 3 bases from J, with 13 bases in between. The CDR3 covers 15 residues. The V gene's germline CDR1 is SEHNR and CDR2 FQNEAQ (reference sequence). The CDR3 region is CASSLTGGQYTEAFF. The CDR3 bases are TGTGCCAGCAGCTTAACTGGGGGGCAATACACTGAAGCTTTCTTT.

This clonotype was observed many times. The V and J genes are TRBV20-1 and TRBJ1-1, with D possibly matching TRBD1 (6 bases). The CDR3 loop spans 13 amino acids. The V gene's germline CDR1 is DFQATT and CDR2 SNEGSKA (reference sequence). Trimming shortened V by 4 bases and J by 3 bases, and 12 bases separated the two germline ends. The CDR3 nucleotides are TGCAGTGCTAACGAGGGGGTGGACACTGAAGCTTTCTTT. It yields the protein CSANEGVDTEAFF.

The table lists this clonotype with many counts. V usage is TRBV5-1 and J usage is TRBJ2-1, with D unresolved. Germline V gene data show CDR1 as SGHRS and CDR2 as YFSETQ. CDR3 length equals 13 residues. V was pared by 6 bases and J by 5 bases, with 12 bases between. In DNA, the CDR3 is TGCGCCAGCACCATGTCCCCAGACAATGAGCAGTTCTTC. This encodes CASTMSPDNEQFF.

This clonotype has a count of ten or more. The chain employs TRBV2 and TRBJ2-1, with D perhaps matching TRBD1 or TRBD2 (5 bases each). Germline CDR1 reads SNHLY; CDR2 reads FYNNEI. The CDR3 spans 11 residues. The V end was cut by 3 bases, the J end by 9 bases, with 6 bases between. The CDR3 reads CASSERGEQFF. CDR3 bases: TGTGCCAGCAGTGAGAGGGGTGAGCAGTTCTTC.

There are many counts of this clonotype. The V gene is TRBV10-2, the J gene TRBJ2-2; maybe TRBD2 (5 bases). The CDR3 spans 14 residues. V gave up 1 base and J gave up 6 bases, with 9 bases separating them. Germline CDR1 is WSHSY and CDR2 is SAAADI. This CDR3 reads CASSEFRGSGELFF. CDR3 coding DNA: TGCGCCAGCAGTGAGTTCCGAGGGTCCGGGGAGCTGTTTTTT.

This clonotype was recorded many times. CDR3 DNA: TGTGCCAGCAGCTTAGCGTCGGGGGCTGGAGGCTACACCTTC. Translating gives CASSLASGAGGYTF. The chain employs TRBV7-6 and TRBJ1-2; tentative D call: TRBD1 (6 bases). With 0 bases removed from V and 8 bases from J, the gap between germline ends came to 13 bases. Germline assignment: CDR1 SGHVS and CDR2 FNYEAQ. The CDR3 contains 14 residues.

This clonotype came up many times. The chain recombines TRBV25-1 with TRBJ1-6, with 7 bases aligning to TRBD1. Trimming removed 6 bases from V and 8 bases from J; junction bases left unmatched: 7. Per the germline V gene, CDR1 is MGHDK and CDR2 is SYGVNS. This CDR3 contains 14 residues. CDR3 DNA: TGTGCCAGCAGAAAACAGGGGAAGGATTCACCCCTCCACTTT. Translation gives CASRKQGKDSPLHF. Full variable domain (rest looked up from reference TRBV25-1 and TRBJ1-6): EADIYQTPRYLVIGTGKKITLECSQTMGHDKMYWYQQDPGMELHLIHYSYGVNSTEKGDLSSESTVSRIRTEHFPLTLESARPSHTSQYLCASRKQGKDSPLHFGNGTRLTVT.

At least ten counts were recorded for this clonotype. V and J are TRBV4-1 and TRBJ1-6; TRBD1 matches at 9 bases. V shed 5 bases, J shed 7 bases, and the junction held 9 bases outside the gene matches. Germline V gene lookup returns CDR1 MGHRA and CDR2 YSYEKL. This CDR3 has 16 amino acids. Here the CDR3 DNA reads TGCGCCAGCAGCTCTATCGCGGGACAGGGAAATTCACCCCTCCACTTT. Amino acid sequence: CASSSIAGQGNSPLHF.

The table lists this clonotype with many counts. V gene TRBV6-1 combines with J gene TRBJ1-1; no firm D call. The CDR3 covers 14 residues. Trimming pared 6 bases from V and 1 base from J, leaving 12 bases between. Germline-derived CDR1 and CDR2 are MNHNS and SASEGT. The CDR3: CASRTTNRNTEAFF. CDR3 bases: TGTGCCAGCAGAACTACGAACAGGAACACTGAAGCTTTCTTT.

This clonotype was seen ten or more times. The CDR3 loop is CASRDGTAKKLFF. For the CDR3, the DNA is TGCGCCAGCAGGGACGGGACAGCCAAAAAACTGTTTTTT. The chain combines TRBV10-1 with TRBJ1-4; 7 bases map to TRBD1. Germline assignment: CDR1 WNHNN and CDR2 SYGVQD (reference sequence). V was pared by 6 bases and J by 9 bases, with 7 bases of the junction left unmatched. The CDR3 runs to 13 residues.

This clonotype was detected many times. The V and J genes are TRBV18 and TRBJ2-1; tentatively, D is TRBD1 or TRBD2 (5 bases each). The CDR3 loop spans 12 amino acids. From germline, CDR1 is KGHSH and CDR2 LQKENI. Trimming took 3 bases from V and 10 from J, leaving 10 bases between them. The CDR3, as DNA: TGTGCCAGCTCACCTAAAGGGGACGAGCAGTTCTTC. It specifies CASSPKGDEQFF. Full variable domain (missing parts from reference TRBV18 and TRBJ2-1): NAGVMQNPRHLVRRRGQEARLRCSPMKGHSHVYWYRQLPEEGLKFMVYLQKENIIDESGMPKERFSAEFPKEGPSILRIQQVVRGDSAAYFCASSPKGDEQFFGPGTRLTVL.

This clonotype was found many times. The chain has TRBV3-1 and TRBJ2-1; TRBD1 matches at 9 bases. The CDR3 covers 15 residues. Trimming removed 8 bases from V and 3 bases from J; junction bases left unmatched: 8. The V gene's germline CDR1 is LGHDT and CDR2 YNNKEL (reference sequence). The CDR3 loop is CASGGDRENYNEQFF. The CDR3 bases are TGTGCCAGCGGGGGGGACAGGGAAAACTACAATGAGCAGTTCTTC.

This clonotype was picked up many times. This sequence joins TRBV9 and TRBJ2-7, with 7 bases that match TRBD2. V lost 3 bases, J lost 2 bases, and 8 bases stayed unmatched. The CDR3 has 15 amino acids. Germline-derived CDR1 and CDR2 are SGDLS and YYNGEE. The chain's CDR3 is CASSAGGGSPYEQYF. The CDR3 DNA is TGTGCCAGCAGCGCCGGCGGGGGATCCCCCTACGAGCAGTACTTC.

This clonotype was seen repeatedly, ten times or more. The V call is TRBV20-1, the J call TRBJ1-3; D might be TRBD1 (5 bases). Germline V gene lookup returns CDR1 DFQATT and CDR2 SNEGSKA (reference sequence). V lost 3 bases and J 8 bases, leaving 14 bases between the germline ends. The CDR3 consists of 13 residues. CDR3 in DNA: TGCAGTGCTAGTGACAGTAAATTACACACCATATATTTT. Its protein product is CSASDSKLHTIYF.

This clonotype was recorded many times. The CDR3 reads CASSLGLTGNTIYF. CDR3 bases: TGTGCCAGCAGCTTGGGGCTAACTGGAAACACCATATATTTT. J is TRBJ1-3 and V is TRBV7-2, with a tentative D call TRBD1 (5 bases). This CDR3 region has 14 residues. Germline-derived CDR1 and CDR2 are SGHTA and FQGNSA. Trimming took 3 bases from V and 2 from J, leaving 8 bases between them.

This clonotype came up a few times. CDR3 residues: CASNLQGLALHF. The CDR3 DNA reads as TGTGCCAGCAACCTGCAGGGGTTAGCCCTCCACTTT. The rearrangement uses TRBV12-3 or TRBV12-4 and TRBJ1-6; tentative D call: TRBD1 (6 bases). This CDR3 comprises 12 residues. Deletions cut 7 bases from V and 14 bases from J, with 15 bases between.

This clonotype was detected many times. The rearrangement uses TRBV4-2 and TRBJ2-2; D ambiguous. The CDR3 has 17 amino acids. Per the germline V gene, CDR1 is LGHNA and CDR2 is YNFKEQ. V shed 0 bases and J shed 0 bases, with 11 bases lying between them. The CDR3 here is CASSQDLWAANTGELFF. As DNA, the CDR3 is TGTGCCAGCAGCCAAGATCTATGGGCGGCGAACACCGGGGAGCTGTTTTTT.

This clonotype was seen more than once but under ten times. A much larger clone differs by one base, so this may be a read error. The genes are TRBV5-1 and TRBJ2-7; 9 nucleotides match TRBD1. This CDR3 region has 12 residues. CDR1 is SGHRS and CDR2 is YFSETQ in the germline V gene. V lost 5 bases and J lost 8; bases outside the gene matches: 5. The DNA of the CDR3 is TGCGCCAGCAGTCCGACAGGGGGGAAGCAGTACTTC. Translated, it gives CASSPTGGKQYF.

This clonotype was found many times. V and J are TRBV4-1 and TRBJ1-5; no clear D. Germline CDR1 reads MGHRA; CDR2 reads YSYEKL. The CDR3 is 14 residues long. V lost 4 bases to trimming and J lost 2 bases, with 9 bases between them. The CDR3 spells CASSRPGGNQPQHF. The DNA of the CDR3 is TGCGCCAGCAGCCGACCCGGGGGCAATCAGCCCCAGCATTTT.